This TCR beta chain originates from a study of blood T cell repertoires in COVID-19. Overall study: COVID-19 samples collected from the United States, Italy and Spain covered acute and convalescent phases.

Repertoires were generated with immunoSEQ multiplex PCR, while TCRdb's copy carries only in-frame clones and drops some. The repertoire has approximately 200,000 clones, 75% to 90% of them found once; the top ten carry roughly 2.7%. Losses at the gene ends were 4 bases for V and 2 bases for J; bases not matched to a gene: 8. This CDR3 spans 15 amino acids. CDR1 is KGHSH and CDR2 is LQKENI in the germline V gene. Seattle researchers signed up patients amid active infection and tracked them longitudinally. This TCR was sampled from a young man with COVID-19, enrolled during active disease. The sequencing input was peripheral blood. The chain links TRBV18 to TRBJ2-7, with 7 bases fitting TRBD2. DNA of the CDR3: TGTGCCAGCTCACTCCGTCCTAGCGGACCCTACGAGCAGTACTTC. Translating gives CASSLRPSGPYEQYF.